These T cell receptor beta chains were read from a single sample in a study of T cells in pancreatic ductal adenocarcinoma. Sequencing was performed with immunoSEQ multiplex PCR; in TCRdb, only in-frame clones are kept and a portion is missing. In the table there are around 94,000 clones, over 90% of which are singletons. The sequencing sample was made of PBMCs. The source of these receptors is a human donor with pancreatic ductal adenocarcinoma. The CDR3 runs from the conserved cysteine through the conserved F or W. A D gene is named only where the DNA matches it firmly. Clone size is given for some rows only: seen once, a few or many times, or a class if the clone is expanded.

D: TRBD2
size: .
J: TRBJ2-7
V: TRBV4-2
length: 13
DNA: TGTGCCAGCAGCCAAGGCAGCGGGACCGAGCAGTACTTC
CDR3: CASSQGSGTEQYF

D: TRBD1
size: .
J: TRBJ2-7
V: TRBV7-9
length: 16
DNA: TGTGCCAGCAGCTTAGTAGAGGGGACAGGGTCCTACGAGCAGTACTTC
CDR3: CASSLVEGTGSYEQYF

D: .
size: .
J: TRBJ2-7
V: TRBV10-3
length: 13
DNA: TGTGCCATCCGTCCGGGACAATCGGACGAGCAGTACTTC
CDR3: CAIRPGQSDEQYF

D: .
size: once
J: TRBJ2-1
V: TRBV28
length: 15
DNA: TGTGCCAGCAGTTTATTGGACGGGACCTACAATGAGCAGTTCTTC
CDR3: CASSLLDGTYNEQFF

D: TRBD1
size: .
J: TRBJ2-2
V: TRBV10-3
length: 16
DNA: TGTGCCATCAGTGGGATAAGGACAGGGGAAACCGGGGAGCTGTTTTTT
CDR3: CAISGIRTGETGELFF

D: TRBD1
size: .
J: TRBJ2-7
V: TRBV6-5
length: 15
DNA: TGTGCCAGCAGTTACTTAACAGGGGGCTATTACGAGCAGTACTTC
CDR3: CASSYLTGGYYEQYF

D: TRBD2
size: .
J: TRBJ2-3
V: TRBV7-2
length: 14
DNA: TGTGCCAGCGGGCGGGGGAGCCTAACAGATACGCAGTATTTT
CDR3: CASGRGSLTDTQYF

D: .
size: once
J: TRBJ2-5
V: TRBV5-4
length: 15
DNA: TGTGCCAGCAGCTTGGCGGCAGGGTCACAAGAGACCCAGTACTTC
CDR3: CASSLAAGSQETQYF

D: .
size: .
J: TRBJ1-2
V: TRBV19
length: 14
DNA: TGTGCCAGTAGTATGACACCCACGGCCTATGGCTACACCTTC
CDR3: CASSMTPTAYGYTF

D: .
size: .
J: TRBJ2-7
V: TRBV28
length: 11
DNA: TGTGCCAGCAGTTTCCGGGGCGAGCAGTACTTC
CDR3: CASSFRGEQYF

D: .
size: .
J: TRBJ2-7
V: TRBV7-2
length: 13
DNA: TGTGCCAGCAGCTATATTGCAGGGAACGAGCAGTACTTC
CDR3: CASSYIAGNEQYF

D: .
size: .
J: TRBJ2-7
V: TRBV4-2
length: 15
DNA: TGTGCCAGCAGCCAAACGTTTACTAGCAGCTACGAGCAGTACTTC
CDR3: CASSQTFTSSYEQYF

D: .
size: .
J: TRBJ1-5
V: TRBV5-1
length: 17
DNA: TGCGCCAGCAGCTTGGTGCCCACAGGGATTAGCAATCAGCCCCAGCATTTT
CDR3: CASSLVPTGISNQPQHF

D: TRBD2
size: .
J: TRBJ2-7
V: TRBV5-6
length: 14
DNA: TGTGCCAGCCGCCTAGCGGGAGGGGGCTACGAGCAGTACTTC
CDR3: CASRLAGGGYEQYF

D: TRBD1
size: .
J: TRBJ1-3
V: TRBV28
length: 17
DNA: TGTGCCAGCAGTCCCGCCGGACAGGGCGTCTCTGGAAACACCATATATTTT
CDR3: CASSPAGQGVSGNTIYF

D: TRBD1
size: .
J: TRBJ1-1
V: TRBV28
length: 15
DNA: TGTGCCAGCAGTTTGTTATTGAAGAGGGGGCGCCAAGCTTTCTTT
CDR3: CASSLLLKRGRQAFF